The 19 T cell receptor beta chains below come from one sample, sequenced in a study of T-cell memory formation after mild COVID-19. One entry per CDR3 protein, called by TCRdb with MiXCR from the 5' RACE reads. The data show 400,000 or so distinct CDR3 sequences, 20% seen once. Sequencing was done on a sample of PBMCs or a T cell subset sorted from them (not recorded which). These receptors all stem from an adult woman who had mild COVID-19 (a few samples of this study predate the infection). Cell type and time point are not known.

This clonotype showed up just a few times. The gene calls are TRBV4-3 and TRBJ1-5; D is unresolved. Germline CDR1 reads LGHNA; CDR2 reads YSLEER. With 0 bases removed from V and 6 bases from J, the gap between germline ends came to 9 bases. The CDR3 has 14 amino acids. The CDR3 here is CASSQDSRRQPQHF. CDR3 sequence (DNA): TGCGCCAGCAGCCAAGACTCCCGACGTCAGCCCCAGCATTTT.

Comments on this clonotype: This clone may be a read error of a much larger clone one base away. The rearrangement joins TRBV9 to TRBJ2-5, with 10 nucleotides matching TRBD1. This CDR3 comprises 15 residues. Per the germline V gene, CDR1 is SGDLS and CDR2 is YYNGEE. The CDR3 loop is CASNRLGQGIETKYF. The CDR3, as DNA: TGTGCCAGCAACCGACTGGGACAGGGGATAGAGACCAAGTACTTC.

This clonotype has just a few counts. The chain carries TRBV12-5 and TRBJ2-2, with D hard to call. Trimming removed 2 bases from V and 2 bases from J, with 3 bases in between. CDR3 length: 13 residues. CDR1 and CDR2 from the germline V gene are LGHNT and FRNRAP. This CDR3 reads CASGLLNTGELFF. The CDR3 bases are TGTGCTAGTGGTTTGCTTAACACCGGGGAGCTGTTTTTT.

V and J are TRBV12-3 or TRBV12-4 and TRBJ2-5; unclear D gene. This CDR3 has 13 residues. With 3 bases removed from V and 5 bases from J, the gap between germline ends came to 10 bases. The CDR3 is CASSFPGWETQYF. CDR3 bases: TGTGCCAGCAGTTTTCCTGGTTGGGAGACCCAGTACTTC.

The chain combines TRBV6-6 with TRBJ2-1; D not resolved. The V end was cut by 0 bases, the J end by 5 bases, with 8 bases between. Germline CDR1 and CDR2: MNHNY and SVGAGI (reference sequence). CDR3 length: 14 residues. CDR3 in amino acids: CASSYSGLHNEQFF. The CDR3 DNA is TGTGCCAGCAGTTACTCAGGCCTCCACAATGAGCAGTTCTTC.

This clonotype has ten or more counts. V and J are TRBV20-1 and TRBJ2-4; D is tentatively TRBD1 or TRBD2 (5 bases each). This CDR3 spans 15 amino acids. The V end was cut by 6 bases, the J end by 3 bases, with 18 bases between. CDR1 DFQATT and CDR2 SNEGSKA come from the germline V gene (reference sequence). Here the CDR3 DNA reads TGCAGTGCCCCGGGCCCTACGAGGGGCAAAAACATTCAGTACTTC. Protein: CSAPGPTRGKNIQYF.

This clonotype was counted only a few times. J is TRBJ2-3 and V is TRBV7-6; D not certain. Trimming shortened V by 0 bases and J by 4 bases, and 5 bases separated the two germline ends. CDR1 and CDR2 from the germline V gene are SGHVS and FNYEAQ. The CDR3 is 13 amino acids. For the CDR3, the DNA is TGTGCCAGCAGCTTAGCTTTCGCAGATACGCAGTATTTT. Residues: CASSLAFADTQYF.

V and J are TRBV18 and TRBJ2-3; D is ambiguous. The CDR3 extends over 14 amino acids. With 1 base removed from V and 0 bases from J, the gap between germline ends came to 5 bases. Germline CDR1 is KGHSH and CDR2 is LQKENI. The CDR3 is CASSPQVSTDTQYF. The CDR3, as DNA: TGTGCCAGCTCACCACAGGTCAGCACAGATACGCAGTATTTT.

The rearrangement links TRBV6-2 or TRBV6-3 to TRBJ2-1, with a weak D call TRBD1 (6 bases). V was trimmed by 7 bases and J by 2 bases, leaving 12 bases between them. The germline CDR1 and CDR2 sequences are MNHEY and SVGEGT. This CDR3 is 14 amino acids long. This CDR3 is CASTSDSPYNEQFF. DNA of the CDR3: TGTGCCAGCACCTCGGACAGCCCCTACAATGAGCAGTTCTTC.

The sample holds a few counts of this clonotype. Possible read error: a much larger clone is one base away. This chain joins TRBV3-1 and TRBJ2-6, with D perhaps TRBD1 (5 bases). V was pared by 2 bases and J by 0 bases, with 5 bases between. The CDR3 extends over 15 amino acids. Germline CDR1 reads LGHDT; CDR2 reads YNNKEL (reference sequence). CDR3 sequence: CASSQQGSGANVLTF. The CDR3 nucleotides read TGTGCCAGCAGCCAACAGGGCTCTGGGGCCAACGTCCTGACTTTC.

This clonotype came up a few times. The V gene is TRBV21-1, the J gene TRBJ1-5; TRBD1 is the table's D call, not checked against the DNA. TRBV21-1 is a documented pseudogene. The CDR3 is 14 amino acids. The CDR3, as DNA: TGTGCCAGCAGCACGGGACAGTTAAGTCAGCCCCAGCATTTT. Translated: CASSTGQLSQPQHF.

This clonotype was seen only a few times. The chain has TRBV2 and TRBJ2-1, with D perhaps being TRBD1 or TRBD2 (5 bases each). This CDR3 is 18 amino acids long. Deletions cut 0 bases from V and 8 bases from J, with 23 bases between. The V gene's germline CDR1 is SNHLY and CDR2 FYNNEI. The CDR3 DNA sequence: TGTGCCAGCAGTGAAGCGCTTTCTTGGGACCCTCAGGAAGATGAGCAGTTCTTC. Translated, it gives CASSEALSWDPQEDEQFF.

This clonotype was seen a few times. The chain has TRBV18 and TRBJ2-1; no clear D gene. The germline V gene has CDR1 KGHSH and CDR2 LQKENI. This CDR3 has 15 amino acids. With 0 bases removed from V and 1 base from J, the gap between germline ends came to 7 bases. The CDR3 protein is CASSPPGRSYNEQFF. Here the CDR3 DNA reads TGTGCCAGCTCACCACCAGGTAGATCCTACAATGAGCAGTTCTTC.

This clonotype appeared a few times. This chain joins TRBV6-5 and TRBJ1-1, with D possibly matching TRBD1 (5 bases). There are 17 residues in the CDR3. Germline V gene lookup returns CDR1 MNHEY and CDR2 SVGAGI. The ends were cut back, 2 bases at V and 5 bases at J, with 21 bases in the middle. DNA for the CDR3: TGTGCCAGCAGTTACAGCCCACCCTGGGGACTGAGGACTGAAGCTTTCTTT. Translation: CASSYSPPWGLRTEAFF.

This clonotype appeared a few times. The chain is built from TRBV7-9 and TRBJ1-2; 7 nucleotides match TRBD1. This CDR3 is 12 amino acids long. Germline V lookup: CDR1 SEHNR, CDR2 FQNEAQ (reference sequence). V lost 6 bases, J lost 8 bases, and 6 bases stayed unmatched. The CDR3 nucleotides read TGTGCCAGCAGAGACAGGGCCGGAGGCTACACCTTC. Residues: CASRDRAGGYTF.

The V and J genes are TRBV11-2 and TRBJ1-3; TRBD1 matches at 7 bases. The CDR3 runs 15 residues. The germline gives CDR1 SGHAT, CDR2 FQNNGV. The V gene end was trimmed by 10 bases and the J gene end by 4 bases; junction bases not matched to a gene: 13. This CDR3 is CATEEMRGPGNTIYF. CDR3 nucleotide sequence: TGTGCCACCGAGGAGATGAGGGGGCCCGGAAACACCATATATTTT.

For this clonotype: At one end the junction does not follow the germline gene, possibly because of a read error. The rearrangement joins TRBV7-7 to TRBJ2-5; D gene ambiguous. This CDR3 has 13 amino acids. Germline V gene lookup returns CDR1 SSHAT and CDR2 FNYEAQ (reference sequence). In nucleotides, the CDR3 is TGTGCTAGCAGCAACCTGGATTTGGAGACCCAGTACTTC. Translating it yields CASSNLDLETQYF.

The V call is TRBV7-6, the J call TRBJ2-7, with a weak D call TRBD1 (5 bases). V was clipped by 5 bases and J by 3 bases, with 17 bases between them. CDR1 is SGHVS, CDR2 FNYEAQ, per germline. This CDR3 region has 15 residues. CDR3 sequence (DNA): TGTGCCAGCAGCCAAGACCGGACAAACTTCTACGAGCAGTACTTC. Translating gives CASSQDRTNFYEQYF.

The chain is built from TRBV5-1 and TRBJ1-1, with 12 nucleotides matching TRBD1. The CDR3 spans 15 residues. V lost 4 bases and J lost 7; bases outside the gene matches: 8. Germline V gene lookup returns CDR1 SGHRS and CDR2 YFSETQ. The DNA of the CDR3 is TGCGCCAGCAGCCTGGGAGGGACAGGGGGCTTTGAAGCTTTCTTT. This sequence encodes CASSLGGTGGFEAFF.